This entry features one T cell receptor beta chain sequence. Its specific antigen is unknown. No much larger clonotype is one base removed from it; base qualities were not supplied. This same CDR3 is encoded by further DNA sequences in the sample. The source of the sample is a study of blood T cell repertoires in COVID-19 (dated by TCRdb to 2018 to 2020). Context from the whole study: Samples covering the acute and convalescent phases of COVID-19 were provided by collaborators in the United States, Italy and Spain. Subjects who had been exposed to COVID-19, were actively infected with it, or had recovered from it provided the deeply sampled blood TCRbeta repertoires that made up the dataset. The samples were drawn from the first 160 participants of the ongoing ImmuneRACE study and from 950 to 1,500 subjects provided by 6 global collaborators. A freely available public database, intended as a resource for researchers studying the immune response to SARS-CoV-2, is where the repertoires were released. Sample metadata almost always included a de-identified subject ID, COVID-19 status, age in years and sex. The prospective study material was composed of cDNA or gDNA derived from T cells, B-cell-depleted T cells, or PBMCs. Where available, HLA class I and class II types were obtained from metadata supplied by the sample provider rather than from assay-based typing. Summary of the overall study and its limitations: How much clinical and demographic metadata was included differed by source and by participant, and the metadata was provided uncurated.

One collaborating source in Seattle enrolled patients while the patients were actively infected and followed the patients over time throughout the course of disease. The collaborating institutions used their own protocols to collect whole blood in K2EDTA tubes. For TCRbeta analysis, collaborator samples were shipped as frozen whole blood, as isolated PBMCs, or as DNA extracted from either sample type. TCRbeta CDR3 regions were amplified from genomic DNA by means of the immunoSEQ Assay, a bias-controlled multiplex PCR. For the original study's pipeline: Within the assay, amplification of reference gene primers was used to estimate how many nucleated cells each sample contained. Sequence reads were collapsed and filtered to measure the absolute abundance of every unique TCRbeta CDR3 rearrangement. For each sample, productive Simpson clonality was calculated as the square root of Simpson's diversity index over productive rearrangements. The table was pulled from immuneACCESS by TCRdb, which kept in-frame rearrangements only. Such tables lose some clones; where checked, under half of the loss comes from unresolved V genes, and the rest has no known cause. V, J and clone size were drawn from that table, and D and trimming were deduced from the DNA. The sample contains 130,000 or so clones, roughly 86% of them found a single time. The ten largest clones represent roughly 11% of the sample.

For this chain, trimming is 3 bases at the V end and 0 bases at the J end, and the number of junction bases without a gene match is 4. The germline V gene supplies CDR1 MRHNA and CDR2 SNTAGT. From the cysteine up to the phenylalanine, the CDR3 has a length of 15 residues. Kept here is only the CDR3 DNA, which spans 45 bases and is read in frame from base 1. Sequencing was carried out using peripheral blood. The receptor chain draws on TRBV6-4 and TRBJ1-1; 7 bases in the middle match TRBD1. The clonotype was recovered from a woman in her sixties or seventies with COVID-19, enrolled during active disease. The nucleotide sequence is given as TGTGCCAGCAGTGATACAGGGGCGCTGAACACTGAAGCTTTCTTT. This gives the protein CASSDTGALNTEAFF.